This T cell receptor beta chain emerged from a study of T cell repertoires in cytomegalovirus infection. Study-level background: Through public TCR beta signatures, both CMV infection and matching HLA type were indicated. General observations from the study: Carriage of CMV together with the relevant HLA was identifiable through cumulative public TCR beta family frequency. The ex vivo response showed dominance by HLA-C-restricted CMV-specific TCR beta clonotypes.

The CDR3 totals 13 residues. Trimming left V 2 bases short and J 4 bases short, with 9 bases between. CDR1 is MNHEY, CDR2 SVGAGI, per germline. A note on this clonotype: Its antigen is undetermined.

TCRdb recomputed calls from the reads with MiXCR, one row per CDR3 protein. The sample carries around 740,000 distinct CDR3 sequences, under 40% recorded once. Sample: PBMCs. The chain has TRBV6-5 and TRBJ2-7, with a tentative D call TRBD2 (5 bases). The receptor was isolated from a human donor in good health (CMV status not recorded). Some clones in this sample may be carry-over from other donors' samples. CDR3 sequence reads: CASSYAEGYEQYF. In nucleotides, the CDR3 is TGTGCCAGCAGTTACGCCGAGGGTTACGAGCAGTACTTC.